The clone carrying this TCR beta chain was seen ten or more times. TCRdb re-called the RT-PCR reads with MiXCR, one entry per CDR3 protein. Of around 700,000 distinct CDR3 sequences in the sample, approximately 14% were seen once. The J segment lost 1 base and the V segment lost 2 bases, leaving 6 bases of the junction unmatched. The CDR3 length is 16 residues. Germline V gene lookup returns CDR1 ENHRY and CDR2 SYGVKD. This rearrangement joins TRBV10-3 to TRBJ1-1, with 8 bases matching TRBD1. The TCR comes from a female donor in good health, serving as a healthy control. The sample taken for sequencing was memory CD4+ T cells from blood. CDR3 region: CAISEAPGTGNTEAFF. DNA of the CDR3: TGTGCCATCAGTGAGGCCCCCGGGACAGGGAACACTGAAGCTTTCTTT.